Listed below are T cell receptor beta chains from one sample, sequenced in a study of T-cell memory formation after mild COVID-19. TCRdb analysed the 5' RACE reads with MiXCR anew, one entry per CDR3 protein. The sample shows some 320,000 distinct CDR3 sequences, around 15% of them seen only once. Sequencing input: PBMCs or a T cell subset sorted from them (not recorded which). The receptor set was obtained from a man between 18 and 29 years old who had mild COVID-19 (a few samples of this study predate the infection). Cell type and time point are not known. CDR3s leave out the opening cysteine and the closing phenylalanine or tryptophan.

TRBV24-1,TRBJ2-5,ATSGSVVETQY
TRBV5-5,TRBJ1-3,ASSPPIGAGNTIY
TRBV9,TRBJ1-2,ASSDDAEHYGYT
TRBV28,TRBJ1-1,ASSLNRGRGTEAF
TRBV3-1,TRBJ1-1,ASSQGGGITEAF
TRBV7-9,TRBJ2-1,ASSLVSLSSYNEQF
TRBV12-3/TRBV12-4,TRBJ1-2,ASSSWGFDYGYT
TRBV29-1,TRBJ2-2,SAPTGTGSGELF
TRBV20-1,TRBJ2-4,SARGGTVSSVAKNIQY
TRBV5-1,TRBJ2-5,ASTQGEVRETQY
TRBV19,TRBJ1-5,ASKRQFYSNQPQH
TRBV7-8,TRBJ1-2,ASSLARGAGADGYT
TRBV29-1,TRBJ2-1,SVERGLTYNEQF
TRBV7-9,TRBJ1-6,ASSLALVNSPLH
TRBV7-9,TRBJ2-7,ASSSPAGTRSYEQY
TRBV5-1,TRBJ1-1,ASSLEGIRAEAF
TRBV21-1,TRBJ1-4,ASSTRTGGEKLF
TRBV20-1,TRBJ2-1,SARGDSSYNEQF
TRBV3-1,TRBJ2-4,ASSLQDRGENIQY
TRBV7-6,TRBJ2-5,ASSFRTGELETQY
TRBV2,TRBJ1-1,ASSEPPQGTFGTEAF
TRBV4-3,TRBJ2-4,ASSQETGAHIQY
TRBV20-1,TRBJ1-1,SARDWAGNTEAF
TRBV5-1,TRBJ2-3,ASSDPTGGLRDTQY
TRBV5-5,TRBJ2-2,ASSHRSTGGSPGELF
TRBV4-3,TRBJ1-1,ASSRSGGTEAF
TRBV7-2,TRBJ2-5,ASSLGLAAQETQY
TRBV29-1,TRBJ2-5,SVDRQYQETQY
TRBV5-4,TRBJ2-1,ASSFGPGENEQF
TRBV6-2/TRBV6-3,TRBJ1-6,ASSYDGGTWSPLH
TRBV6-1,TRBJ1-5,ASSGLGQFNQPQH
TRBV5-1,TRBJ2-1,ASSLLPAGENEQF
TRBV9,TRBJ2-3,ASSVGGSTDTQY
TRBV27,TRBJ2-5,ASSSGAGFGTQY
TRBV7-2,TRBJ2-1,ASSSLMRGAYNEQF
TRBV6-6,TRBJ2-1,ASSYENEQF